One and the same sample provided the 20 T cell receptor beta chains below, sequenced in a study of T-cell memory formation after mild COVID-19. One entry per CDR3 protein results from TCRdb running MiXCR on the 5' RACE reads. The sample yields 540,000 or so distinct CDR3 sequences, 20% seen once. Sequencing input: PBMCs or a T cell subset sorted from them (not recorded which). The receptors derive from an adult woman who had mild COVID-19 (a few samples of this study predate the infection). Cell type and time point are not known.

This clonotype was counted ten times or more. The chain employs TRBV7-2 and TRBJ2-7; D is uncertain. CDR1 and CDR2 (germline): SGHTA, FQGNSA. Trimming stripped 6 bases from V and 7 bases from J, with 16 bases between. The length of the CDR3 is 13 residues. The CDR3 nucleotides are TGTGCCAGCAGTCCACCCGGGCCGAGGGAGCAGTACTTC. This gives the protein CASSPPGPREQYF.

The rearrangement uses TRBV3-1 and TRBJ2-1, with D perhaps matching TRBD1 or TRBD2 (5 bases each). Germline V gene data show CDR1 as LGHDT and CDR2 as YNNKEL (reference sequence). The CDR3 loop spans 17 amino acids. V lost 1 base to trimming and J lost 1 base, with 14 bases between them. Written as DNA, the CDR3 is TGTGCCAGCAGCCAAGTACCCCGGGACCCTTCCTACAATGAGCAGTTCTTC. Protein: CASSQVPRDPSYNEQFF.

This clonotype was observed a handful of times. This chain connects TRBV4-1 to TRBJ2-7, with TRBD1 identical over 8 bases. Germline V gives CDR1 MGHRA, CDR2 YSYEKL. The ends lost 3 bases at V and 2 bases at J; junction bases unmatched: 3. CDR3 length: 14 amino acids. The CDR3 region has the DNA TGCGCCAGCAGCCAGGAGGGACAGGCCTACGAGCAGTACTTC. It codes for CASSQEGQAYEQYF.

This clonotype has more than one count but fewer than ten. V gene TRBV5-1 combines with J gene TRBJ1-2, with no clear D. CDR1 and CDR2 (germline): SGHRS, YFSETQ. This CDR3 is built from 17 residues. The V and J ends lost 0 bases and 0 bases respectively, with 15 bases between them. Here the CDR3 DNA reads TGCGCCAGCAGCTTGGGAATCCCTTATCTGGCTAACTATGGCTACACCTTC. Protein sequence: CASSLGIPYLANYGYTF.

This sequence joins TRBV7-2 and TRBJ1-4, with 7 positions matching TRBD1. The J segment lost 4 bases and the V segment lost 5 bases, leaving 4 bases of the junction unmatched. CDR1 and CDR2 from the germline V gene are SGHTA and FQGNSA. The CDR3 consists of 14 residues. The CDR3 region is CASSRTGVNEKLFF. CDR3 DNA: TGTGCCAGCAGCAGGACAGGTGTTAATGAAAAACTGTTTTTT.

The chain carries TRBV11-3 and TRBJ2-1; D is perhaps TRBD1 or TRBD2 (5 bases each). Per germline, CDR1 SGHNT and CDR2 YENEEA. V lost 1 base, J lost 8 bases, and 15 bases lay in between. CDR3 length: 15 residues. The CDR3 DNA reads TGTGCCAGCAGCTTAGGGGGGAGCGCTCATCATGAGCAGTTCTTC. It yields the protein CASSLGGSAHHEQFF.

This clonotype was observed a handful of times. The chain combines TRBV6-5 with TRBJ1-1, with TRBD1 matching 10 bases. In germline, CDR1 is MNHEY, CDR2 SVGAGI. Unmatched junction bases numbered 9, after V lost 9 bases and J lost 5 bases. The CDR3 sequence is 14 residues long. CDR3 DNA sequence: TGTGCCAGTAAACCGGGACAGGGGTTTACTGAAGCTTTCTTT. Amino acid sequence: CASKPGQGFTEAFF.

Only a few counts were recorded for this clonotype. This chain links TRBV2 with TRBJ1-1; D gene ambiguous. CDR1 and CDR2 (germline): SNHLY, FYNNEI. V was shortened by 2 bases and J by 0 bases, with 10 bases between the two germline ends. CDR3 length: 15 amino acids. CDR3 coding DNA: TGTGCCAGCAGTGAACCCCTCGGGATGAACACTGAAGCTTTCTTT. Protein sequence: CASSEPLGMNTEAFF.

Here the CDR3 DNA reads TGCGCCAGCAGGCCCTCCCAGACAGATACGCAGTATTTT. The encoded protein is CASRPSQTDTQYF. The V call is TRBV5-1, the J call TRBJ2-3; D unclear. CDR1 and CDR2 from the germline V gene are SGHRS and YFSETQ. Trimming removed 5 bases from V and 3 bases from J, with 10 bases in between. CDR3 size: 13 residues.

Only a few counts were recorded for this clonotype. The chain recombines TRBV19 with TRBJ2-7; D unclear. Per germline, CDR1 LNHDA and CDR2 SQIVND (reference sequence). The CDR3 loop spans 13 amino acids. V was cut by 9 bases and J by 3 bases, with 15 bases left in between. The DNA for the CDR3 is TGTGCCAGCGGATCGGGCCGATTCTACGAGCAGTACTTC. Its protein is CASGSGRFYEQYF.

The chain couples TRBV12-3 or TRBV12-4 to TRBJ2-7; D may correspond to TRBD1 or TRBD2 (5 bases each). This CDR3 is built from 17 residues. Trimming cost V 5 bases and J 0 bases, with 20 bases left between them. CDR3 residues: CASSPAPSGRHSYEQYF. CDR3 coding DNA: TGTGCCAGCAGTCCTGCACCCTCGGGACGGCACTCCTACGAGCAGTACTTC.

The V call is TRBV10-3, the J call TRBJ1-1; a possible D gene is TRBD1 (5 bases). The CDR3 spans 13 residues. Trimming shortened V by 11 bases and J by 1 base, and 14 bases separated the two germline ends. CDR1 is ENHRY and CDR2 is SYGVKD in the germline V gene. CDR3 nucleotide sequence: TGTGCCGTCGCGGGGGACTCGAACACTGAAGCTTTCTTT. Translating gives CAVAGDSNTEAFF.

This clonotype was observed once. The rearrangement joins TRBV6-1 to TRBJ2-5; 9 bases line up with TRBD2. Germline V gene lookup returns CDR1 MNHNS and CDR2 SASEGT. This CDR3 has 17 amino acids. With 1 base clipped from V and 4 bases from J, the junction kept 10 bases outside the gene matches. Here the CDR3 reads CASSEVVAGEGGETQYF. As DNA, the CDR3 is TGTGCCAGCAGTGAAGTGGTAGCGGGAGAAGGGGGAGAGACCCAGTACTTC.

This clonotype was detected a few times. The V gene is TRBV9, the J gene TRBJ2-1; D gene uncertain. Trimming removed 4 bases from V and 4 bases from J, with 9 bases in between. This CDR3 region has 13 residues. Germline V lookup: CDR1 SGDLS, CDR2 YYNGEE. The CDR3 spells CASSPDVYNEQFF. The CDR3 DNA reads TGTGCCAGCAGCCCTGACGTTTACAATGAGCAGTTCTTC.

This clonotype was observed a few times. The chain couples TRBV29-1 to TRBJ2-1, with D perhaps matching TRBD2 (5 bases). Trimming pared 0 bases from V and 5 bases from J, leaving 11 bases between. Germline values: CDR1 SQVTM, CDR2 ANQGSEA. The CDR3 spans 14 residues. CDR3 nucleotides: TGCAGCGTTGAAGATCGCGCGGGTAACAATGAGCAGTTCTTC. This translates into CSVEDRAGNNEQFF.

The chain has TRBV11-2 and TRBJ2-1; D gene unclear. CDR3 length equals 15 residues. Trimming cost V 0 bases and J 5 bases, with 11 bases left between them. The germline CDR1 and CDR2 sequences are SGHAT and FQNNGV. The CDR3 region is CASSLDQLRNNEQFF. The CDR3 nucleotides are TGTGCCAGCAGCTTAGATCAGTTGCGGAACAATGAGCAGTTCTTC.

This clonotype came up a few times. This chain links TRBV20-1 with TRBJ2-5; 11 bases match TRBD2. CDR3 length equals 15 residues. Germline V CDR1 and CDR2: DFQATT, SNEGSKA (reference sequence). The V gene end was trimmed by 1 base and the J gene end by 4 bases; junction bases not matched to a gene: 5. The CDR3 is CSARASGLAAETQYF. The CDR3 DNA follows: TGCAGTGCTAGAGCATCGGGACTAGCGGCAGAGACCCAGTACTTC.

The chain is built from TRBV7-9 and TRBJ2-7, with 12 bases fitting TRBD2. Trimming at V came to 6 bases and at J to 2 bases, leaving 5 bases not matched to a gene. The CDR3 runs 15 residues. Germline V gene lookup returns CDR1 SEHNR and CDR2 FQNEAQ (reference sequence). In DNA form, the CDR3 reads TGTGCCAGCAGGGATTCTAGCGGGGGGGCCTACGAGCAGTACTTC. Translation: CASRDSSGGAYEQYF.

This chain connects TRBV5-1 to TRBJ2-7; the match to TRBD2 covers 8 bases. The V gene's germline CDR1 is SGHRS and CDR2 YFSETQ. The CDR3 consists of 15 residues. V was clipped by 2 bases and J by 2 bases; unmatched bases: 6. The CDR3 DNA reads TGCGCCAGCAGCTTCTTAGCGGGATATACCTACGAGCAGTACTTC. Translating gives CASSFLAGYTYEQYF.

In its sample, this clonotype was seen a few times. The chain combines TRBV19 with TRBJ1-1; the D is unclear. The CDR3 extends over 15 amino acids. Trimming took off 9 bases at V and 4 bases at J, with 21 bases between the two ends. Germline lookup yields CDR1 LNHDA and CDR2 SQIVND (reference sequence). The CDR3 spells CASRAPGKIGTEAFF. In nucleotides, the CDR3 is TGTGCCAGCCGGGCCCCGGGTAAGATCGGCACTGAAGCTTTCTTT.